The present entry profiles one T cell receptor beta chain with its context. The antigen is not known. These data belong to a study of vaccination and CD4 T cells after COVID-19. CDR1 is MDHEN, CDR2 SYDVKM, per germline. The V end lost 2 bases, the J end lost 14 bases, and 16 bases lay between the germline ends. The CDR3 is 14 amino acids. The treatment here: roughly ten-day PBMC culture with coronavirus spike peptide pools or control peptides (ViraFEST assay). At days 3 and 7, half the medium was exchanged for fresh IL-2 medium. The Oncomine TCR Beta short-read assay sequenced DNA from cultured CD4+ T cells. Using its own MiXCR run on the PCR reads, TCRdb lists one record per CDR3 protein. The profile shows 9,000 to 15,000 distinct CDR3 sequences, over 55% of them singletons.

This chain connects TRBV28 to TRBJ1-6; D is unclear. Input material: CD4+ T cells from blood, cultured in vitro. The TCR was taken from a human donor who had recovered from COVID-19. CDR3 in DNA: TGTGCCAGCAGTTTAAGGCGTATTCCCTGGGCCCTCCACTTT. Protein: CASSLRRIPWALHF.